These 19 T cell receptor beta chains share one sample of origin, sequenced in a study of a mutant IDH1 vaccine in newly diagnosed glioma. Measured with immunoSEQ multiplex PCR; TCRdb has only the in-frame clones, and not every one. The table has around 70,000 clones, around 82% seen once; the top ten hold 9.5% to 15%. Which antigens these TCRs recognize remains unknown. Time point defined: week 35, safety follow-up. Every single dose of the vaccine, 300 ug of mutant IDH1 20-mer peptide, came with topical imiquimod. Sequenced here: PBMCs, sampled from a glioma patient whose treatment included an IDH1 peptide vaccine. Every receptor here comes from a man younger than 30 with glioma.

This rearrangement joins TRBV7-2 to TRBJ1-6, with D possibly being TRBD1 (5 bases). The germline V gene has CDR1 SGHTA and CDR2 FQGNSA. CDR3 size: 15 residues. V lost 2 bases and J 9 bases, leaving 14 bases between the germline ends. The CDR3 reads CASSLTARVGSPLHF. The CDR3 region has the DNA TGTGCCAGCAGCTTAACGGCCAGGGTAGGTTCACCCCTCCACTTT.

V gene TRBV27 combines with J gene TRBJ1-4, with D perhaps matching TRBD1 (5 bases). The V and J ends lost 2 bases and 0 bases respectively, with 13 bases between them. CDR3 size: 17 residues. Germline CDR1 MNHEY, CDR2 SMNVEV (reference sequence). The CDR3: CASSLGGRIPTNEKLFF. The CDR3 DNA follows: TGTGCCAGCAGTTTAGGGGGACGGATCCCAACTAATGAAAAACTGTTTTTT.

The gene calls are TRBV5-8 and TRBJ1-4; 12 positions match TRBD1. Germline trimming cut 7 bases from V and 7 bases from J; bases unmatched to any gene: 20. The CDR3 consists of 19 residues. Germline CDR1 and CDR2: SGHTS and YDEGEE. CDR3 amino acids: CASGRGSGQGARRAEKLFF. As DNA, the CDR3 is TGTGCCAGCGGCCGAGGTTCGGGACAGGGGGCGAGAAGGGCTGAAAAACTGTTTTTT. Supplemented by reference TRBV5-8 and TRBJ1-4, the full variable domain reads EAGVTQSPTHLIKTRGQQATLRCSPISGHTSVYWYQQALGLGLQFLLWYDEGEERNRGNFPPRFSGRQFPNYSSELNVNALELEDSALYLCASGRGSGQGARRAEKLFFGSGTQLSVL.

The chain couples TRBV27 to TRBJ2-7; tentatively, D is TRBD1 (6 bases). Germline CDR1 is MNHEY and CDR2 is SMNVEV (reference sequence). V shed 6 bases and J shed 2 bases, with 11 bases lying between them. There are 13 residues in the CDR3. The CDR3 loop reads CASSTGSPYEQYF. CDR3 sequence (DNA): TGTGCCAGCAGCACAGGGTCCCCCTACGAGCAGTACTTC.

The J gene is TRBJ1-4, the V gene TRBV2, with D possibly TRBD1 on 5 matching bases. Trimming took 7 bases from V and 2 from J, leaving 20 bases between them. The CDR3 has 17 amino acids. Germline lookup yields CDR1 SNHLY and CDR2 FYNNEI. CDR3 sequence: CASTRGPGRSTNEKLFF. As DNA, the CDR3 is TGTGCCAGCACCCGAGGCCCAGGGAGGTCGACTAATGAAAAACTGTTTTTT.

The rearrangement joins TRBV11-3 to TRBJ2-1; possible D gene TRBD1, 6 bases. The CDR3 has 15 amino acids. Between the trimmed V and J ends, which lost 5 bases and 2 bases, there was a span of 13 bases. Per the germline V gene, CDR1 is SGHNT and CDR2 is YENEEA. DNA of the CDR3: TGTGCCAGCAGCCTGGGACACCCTCCCTACAATGAGCAGTTCTTC. Translated, it gives CASSLGHPPYNEQFF. Combining the CDR3 with reference TRBV11-3 and TRBJ2-1 gives the whole variable domain EAGVVQSPRYKIIEKKQPVAFWCNPISGHNTLYWYLQNLGQGPELLIRYENEEAVDDSQLPKDRFSAERLKGVDSTLKIQPAELGDSAVYLCASSLGHPPYNEQFFGPGTRLTVL.

V gene TRBV6-5 combines with J gene TRBJ2-1; D is uncertain. V lost 2 bases and J 4 bases, leaving 3 bases between the germline ends. CDR1 and CDR2 from the germline V gene are MNHEY and SVGAGI. The CDR3 is made up of 12 amino acids. The CDR3 reads CASSYGYNEQFF. CDR3 DNA sequence: TGTGCCAGCAGTTACGGTTACAATGAGCAGTTCTTC.

The chain links TRBV11-2 to TRBJ2-7, with D uncertain. The length of the CDR3 is 14 residues. From germline, CDR1 is SGHAT and CDR2 FQNNGV. With 2 bases removed from V and 3 bases from J, the gap between germline ends came to 11 bases. The CDR3 protein is CASSLFSELYEQYF. The DNA of the CDR3 is TGTGCCAGCAGCTTATTCAGCGAACTCTACGAGCAGTACTTC.

The J gene is TRBJ2-7, the V gene TRBV6-5; D may be TRBD2 (6 bases). With 2 bases removed from V and 2 bases from J, the gap between germline ends came to 13 bases. The CDR3 spans 15 residues. Looked up from germline, CDR1 is MNHEY and CDR2 is SVGAGI. CDR3 loop: CASSYVGSLAYEQYF. In DNA, the CDR3 is TGTGCCAGCAGTTACGTCGGGAGTCTTGCCTACGAGCAGTACTTC.

V and J are TRBV9 and TRBJ2-1; 9 nucleotides line up with TRBD1. Germline CDR1 reads SGDLS; CDR2 reads YYNGEE. The CDR3 contains 15 residues. V gave up 0 bases and J gave up 6 bases; unmatched junction bases: 4. Here the CDR3 DNA reads TGTGCCAGCAGCGTAGAGGGACAGGGATTCAATGAGCAGTTCTTC. It translates to CASSVEGQGFNEQFF. The whole variable domain, filled in from reference TRBV9 and TRBJ2-1, reads DSGVTQTPKHLITATGQRVTLRCSPRSGDLSVYWYQQSLDQGLQFLIQYYNGEERAKGNILERFSAQQFPDLHSELNLSSLELGDSALYFCASSVEGQGFNEQFFGPGTRLTVL.

The rearrangement joins TRBV7-8 to TRBJ1-2, with 8 bases matching TRBD1. V lost 5 bases and J lost 0; bases outside the gene matches: 14. Germline CDR1 and CDR2: SGHVS and FQNEAQ. The CDR3 extends over 18 amino acids. CDR3 coding DNA: TGTGCCAGCAGCACGAAGTTTCAGGGGGCATATACTAACTATGGCTACACCTTC. Translation: CASSTKFQGAYTNYGYTF.

The rearrangement links TRBV30 to TRBJ1-1, with no clear D. Germline V gives CDR1 GTSNPN, CDR2 SVGIG (reference sequence). V was shortened by 3 bases and J by 3 bases, with 11 bases between the two germline ends. CDR3 length equals 13 residues. CDR3 amino acids: CAWSLGSHTEAFF. CDR3 nucleotide sequence: TGTGCCTGGAGCCTCGGGAGTCACACTGAAGCTTTCTTT.

V and J are TRBV5-4 and TRBJ1-1, with a weak D call TRBD1 (5 bases). Germline CDR1 is SGHNT and CDR2 is YYREEE (reference sequence). CDR3 size: 15 residues. The V end lost 4 bases, the J end lost 4 bases, and 17 bases lay between the germline ends. The CDR3 spells CASSPRGGVITEAFF. CDR3 nucleotides: TGTGCCAGCAGCCCCCGCGGGGGGGTGATCACTGAAGCTTTCTTT. The whole variable domain, filled in from reference TRBV5-4 and TRBJ1-1, reads ETGVTQSPTHLIKTRGQQVTLRCSSQSGHNTVSWYQQALGQGPQFIFQYYREEENGRGNFPPRFSGLQFPNYSSELNVNALELDDSALYLCASSPRGGVITEAFFGQGTRLTVV.

The rearrangement uses TRBV7-3 and TRBJ2-2; D not certain. The germline gives CDR1 SGHTA, CDR2 FQGTGA. CDR3 size: 12 residues. The V end was cut by 8 bases, the J end by 3 bases, with 7 bases between. CDR3 nucleotides: TGTGCCAGCGGCTCCGACACCGGGGAGCTGTTTTTT. Translating it yields CASGSDTGELFF.

This chain connects TRBV7-3 to TRBJ1-1; 11 nucleotides align to TRBD1. The V gene's germline CDR1 is SGHTA and CDR2 FQGTGA. The trim removed 0 bases at V and 4 bases at J, leaving 7 bases unmatched. The CDR3 is made up of 17 amino acids. The CDR3: CASSLTPRTGGRTEAFF. CDR3 bases: TGTGCCAGCAGCTTAACTCCGCGGACAGGGGGCCGCACTGAAGCTTTCTTT.

This chain links TRBV19 with TRBJ2-7; 7 nucleotides match TRBD1. This CDR3 is built from 13 residues. Germline V CDR1 and CDR2: LNHDA, SQIVND (reference sequence). V gave up 6 bases and J gave up 2 bases; unmatched junction bases: 4. The CDR3 region is CASSRQGTYEQYF. CDR3 in DNA: TGTGCCAGTAGCCGACAGGGTACCTACGAGCAGTACTTC.

The rearrangement uses TRBV14 and TRBJ2-2, with D hard to call. The CDR3 covers 13 residues. V lost 7 bases, J lost 5 bases, and 11 bases lay in between. The germline V gene has CDR1 SGHDN and CDR2 FVKESK. The CDR3 here is CASTSRGTGELFF. As DNA, the CDR3 is TGTGCCAGCACCTCCCGTGGGACCGGGGAGCTGTTTTTT.

This clone showed up just a few times. The chain is built from TRBV13 and TRBJ1-1; D not resolved. The CDR3 extends over 15 amino acids. V was cut by 2 bases and J by 1 base, with 11 bases left in between. CDR1 PRHDT and CDR2 FYEKMQ come from the germline V gene (reference sequence). The CDR3 region is CASSLLWTGNTEAFF. Written as DNA, the CDR3 is TGTGCCAGCAGCTTACTATGGACGGGGAACACTGAAGCTTTCTTT.

The chain recombines TRBV9 with TRBJ1-1; D is unclear. Per germline, CDR1 SGDLS and CDR2 YYNGEE. Deletions cut 0 bases from V and 0 bases from J, with 9 bases between. The length of the CDR3 is 15 residues. This CDR3 reads CASSVVEGMNTEAFF. CDR3 DNA: TGTGCCAGCAGCGTAGTGGAGGGTATGAACACTGAAGCTTTCTTT.